This T cell receptor (beta chain) was found in a study of blood T cell repertoires in COVID-19. Study in general: The samples span acute and convalescent COVID-19 from the United States, Italy and Spain.

Cohort allocation depended upon clinical history that participants reported. Recovered participants had two consecutive negative NP/OP PCR tests, healthcare professional clearance, or symptom resolution. In the original analysis: Reference gene primer amplification gave nucleated cell count estimates. Measured with immunoSEQ multiplex PCR; TCRdb has only the in-frame clones, and not every one. Clone size and the V and J calls come from that table; the DNA yielded D and trimming. The sample records 130,000 to 150,000 clones, approximately 86% being singletons. This CDR3 region has 15 residues. Deletions cut 2 bases from V and 1 base from J, with 9 bases between. Germline CDR1 LNHDA, CDR2 SQIVND (reference sequence).

Source material: PBMCs or T cells enriched from blood (not recorded which). This receptor was identified in a middle-aged woman who had recovered from COVID-19. The chain links TRBV19 to TRBJ2-1, with D possibly TRBD2 on 5 matching bases. The CDR3 nucleotides are TGTGCCAGTAGTATAAAGAGGGAGTCCTACAATGAGCAGTTCTTC. It yields the protein CASSIKRESYNEQFF.